This TCR beta chain was captured in a study of cytomegalovirus exposure and HLA in healthy donors. The CDR3 has 15 residues. V shed 2 bases and J 5 bases; nucleotides not matched to a gene: 7. Germline CDR1 reads SGHTA; CDR2 reads FQGTGA. PCR was performed using 60 Vbeta and 13 Jbeta primers. Clones were read by immunoSEQ multiplex PCR, and TCRdb kept only the in-frame ones, dropping some. The sample holds approximately 91,000 clones; about four fifths are singletons and the top ten take about a tenth. This clone was counted a few times. Sequencing was carried out using PBMCs. The chain links TRBV7-3 to TRBJ2-5; 8 nucleotides match TRBD2. This TCR came from a human donor in good health. The CDR3 region has the DNA TGTGCCAGCAGCTTATTCGGGGGGGCAAGGGAGACCCAGTACTTC. It yields the protein CASSLFGGARETQYF.